This T cell receptor (beta chain) was retrieved from a study of blood T cell repertoires in COVID-19. The repertoire was sequenced with immunoSEQ multiplex PCR; TCRdb's copy has only in-frame clones and lacks some. This sample yields about 150,000 clones, of which over 75% are seen a single time; 0.6% to 0.7% belongs to the top ten. The TCR was taken from a man between 60 and 75 years old with COVID-19, enrolled during active disease. Sequencing was performed on peripheral blood.

CDR3 sequence (DNA): TGTGCCAGCAGAGCCGGGACACGGGTGGGGGAGCAGTACTTC. It translates to CASRAGTRVGEQYF. The chain is built from TRBV6-5 and TRBJ2-7; D possibly corresponds to TRBD1 (6 bases). The CDR3 has 14 amino acids. The germline V gene has CDR1 MNHEY and CDR2 SVGAGI. Deletions cut 6 bases from V and 7 bases from J, with 19 bases between.